These 2 T cell receptor beta chains originate from one sample sequenced in a study of CD8 T cells in Susac syndrome. After extraction with the RNeasy kit, about 0.45 to 1 ug of the RNA was reverse transcribed using random hexamers. One entry per CDR3 protein results from TCRdb running MiXCR on the immunoSEQ multiplex PCR reads. The top ten clones hold approximately 0.11% of a sample with about 140,000 distinct CDR3 sequences, about 95% of them seen once. Input material: CD4+ T cells from PBMCs. Receptors originate from a human donor with multiple sclerosis.

The rearrangement uses TRBV6-2 or TRBV6-3 and TRBJ2-6; D is uncertain. The germline gives CDR1 MNHEY, CDR2 SVGEGT. Trimming cost V 5 bases and J 3 bases, with 8 bases left between them. The CDR3 consists of 14 residues. The CDR3 region has the DNA TGTGCCAGCAGTAGGGAATATGGGGCCAACGTCCTGACTTTC. It yields the protein CASSREYGANVLTF.

This chain joins TRBV10-3 and TRBJ1-1; D not certain. V lost 2 bases and J 1 base, leaving 5 bases between the germline ends. The CDR3 is 13 amino acids. Germline V gives CDR1 ENHRY, CDR2 SYGVKD. The CDR3 spells CAISEPTNTEAFF. In DNA form, the CDR3 reads TGTGCCATCAGTGAGCCTACGAACACTGAAGCTTTCTTT.